The following is a T cell receptor beta chain sequence with its context. The antigen remains undetermined. TCRdb re-derived calls from the reads in MiXCR, one entry per CDR3 protein. This table holds fewer than 900,000 distinct CDR3 sequences, about 27% found once. This specimen belongs to a study of T cell repertoires in cytomegalovirus infection. Study-wide context: The public TCR beta signatures pointed to both CMV infection and matching HLA type.

J was trimmed by 4 bases and V by 10 bases; bases with no gene match: 3. CDR1 and CDR2 from the germline V gene are ENHRY and SYGVKD. This CDR3 is 11 amino acids long. Study conclusions and caveats: Summed frequency of public TCR beta families distinguished CMV carriers with the relevant HLA. The ex vivo response was dominated by HLA-C-restricted CMV-specific TCR beta clonotypes.

This clonotype originated in a human donor in good health (CMV status not recorded). Some clones in this sample may be carry-over from other donors' samples. Sequenced here: cultured CD8+ T cells from PBMCs, sampled from culture after CMV antigen stimulation. The V gene is TRBV10-3, the J gene TRBJ2-7; 8 bases fit TRBD2. In DNA, the CDR3 is TGTGCCACGGGCGGGGGGTACGAGCAGTACTTC. Translating gives CATGGGYEQYF.